Below, one TCR beta chain is given with its context. Its antigen remains unknown. Germline loops: CDR1 SGDLS, CDR2 YYNGEE. The CDR3 is made up of 14 amino acids. V gave up 0 bases and J gave up 6 bases; unmatched junction bases: 5. Assay used: immunoSEQ multiplex PCR; TCRdb lists only in-frame clones, some missing. The sample contains approximately 180,000 clones, roughly nine tenths of which appear only once. This entry belongs to a study of T cell responses to AZD1222 COVID-19 vaccine. Across the whole study: Second doses were pooled across both intervals (about 4 or about 12 weeks). Study conclusions and caveats: Spike-specific TCR breadth and depth went up after people got two AZD1222 doses. Most donors were white British, females outnumbered males, and clonal diversity was possibly underestimated.

The source material was peripheral blood, sampled on day 0 of AZD1222 vaccination. This chain links TRBV9 with TRBJ2-7; 8 positions match TRBD1. The TCR comes from an adult in good health. CDR3 nucleotide sequence: TGTGCCAGCAGCGTAGAGGCCAGGGGGCCCGAGCAGTACTTC. It yields the protein CASSVEARGPEQYF.